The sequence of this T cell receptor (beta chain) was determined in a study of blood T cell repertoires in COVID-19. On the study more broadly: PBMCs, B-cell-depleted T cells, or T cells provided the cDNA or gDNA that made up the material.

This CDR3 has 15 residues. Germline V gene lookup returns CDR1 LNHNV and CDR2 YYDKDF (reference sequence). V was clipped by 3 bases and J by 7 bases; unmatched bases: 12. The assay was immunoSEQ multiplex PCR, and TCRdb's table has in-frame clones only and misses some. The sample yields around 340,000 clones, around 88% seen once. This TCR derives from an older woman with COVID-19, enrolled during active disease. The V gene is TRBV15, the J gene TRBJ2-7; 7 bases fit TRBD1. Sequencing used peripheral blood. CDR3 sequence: CATSRGTAGRGEQYF. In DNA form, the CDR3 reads TGTGCCACCAGCAGGGGGACAGCTGGACGCGGGGAGCAGTACTTC.